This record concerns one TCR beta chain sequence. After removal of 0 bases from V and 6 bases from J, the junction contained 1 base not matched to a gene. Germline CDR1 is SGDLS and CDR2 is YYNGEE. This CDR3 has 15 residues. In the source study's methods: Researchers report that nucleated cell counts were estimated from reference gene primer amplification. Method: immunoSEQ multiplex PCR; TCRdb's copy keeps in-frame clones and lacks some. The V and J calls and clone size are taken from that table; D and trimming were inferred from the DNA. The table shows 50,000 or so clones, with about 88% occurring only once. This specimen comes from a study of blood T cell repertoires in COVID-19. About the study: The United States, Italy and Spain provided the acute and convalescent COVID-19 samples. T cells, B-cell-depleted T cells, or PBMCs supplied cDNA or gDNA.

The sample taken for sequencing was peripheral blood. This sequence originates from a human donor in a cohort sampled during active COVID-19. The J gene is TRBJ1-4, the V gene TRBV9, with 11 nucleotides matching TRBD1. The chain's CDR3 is CASSVGGQGDEKLFF. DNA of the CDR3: TGTGCCAGCAGCGTAGGGGGACAGGGGGATGAAAAACTGTTTTTT.